The clone carrying this T cell receptor beta chain has only a few counts. This record comes from a study of cytomegalovirus exposure and HLA in healthy donors. The germline CDR1 and CDR2 sequences are MNHNS and SASEGT. The trim removed 5 bases at V and 1 base at J, leaving 3 bases unmatched. This CDR3 comprises 15 residues. Using immunoSEQ multiplex PCR, the repertoire was profiled, and TCRdb retains in-frame clones only, with some absent. The repertoire holds some 190,000 clones, with around 86% as singletons. V gene TRBV6-1 combines with J gene TRBJ2-2, with 8 bases lining up with TRBD1. The sequencing input was PBMCs. The TCR sequence derives from a woman younger than 30 in good health and CMV-seronegative. Here the CDR3 DNA reads TGTGCCAGCAGTCGGACAGGGCTGAACACCGGGGAGCTGTTTTTT. This translates into CASSRTGLNTGELFF.